Listed below are T cell receptor beta chains from one sample, sequenced in a study of T cell changes during pregnancy in multiple sclerosis. Measured with immunoSEQ multiplex PCR; TCRdb has only the in-frame clones, and not every one. The data show around 130,000 clones, with approximately 95% seen just once and roughly 6.2% held by the top ten. Sequenced here: peripheral blood, sampled before pregnancy. Receptors were obtained from a female donor with multiple sclerosis, enrolled in a pregnancy study. Both conserved end residues are trimmed from each CDR3. Fields, in order: clone size, V gene, D gene, J gene, CDR3 protein. A D gene is named only where the DNA matches it firmly. A row's size may be missing; if present it is once, few, many or a size class.

.	TRBV28	TRBD2	TRBJ2-7	ASSLAGTSGGFEQY
few	TRBV5-1	TRBD1	TRBJ2-7	ASSLSRQGYEQY
.	TRBV6-1	.	TRBJ2-1	ASIPTREDEQF
.	TRBV5-1	TRBD2	TRBJ2-2	ASTSPPGGLSTGELF
.	TRBV18	TRBD1	TRBJ1-2	ASSPSQDRSLSGYT
few	TRBV5-1	.	TRBJ1-5	ASSLNPPPQH
.	TRBV10-3	TRBD1	TRBJ2-5	AISQQGYETQY
.	TRBV7-6	.	TRBJ2-1	ASSLGVTGSSGEQF
.	TRBV30	.	TRBJ1-2	AWSAGEGGT
.	TRBV7-2	.	TRBJ1-6	ASSLARVSSYNSPLH
.	TRBV30	TRBD1	TRBJ2-5	AWSWAGGKGTQY
.	TRBV5-5	.	TRBJ1-5	ASSLFQGSNQPQH
.	TRBV7-6	.	TRBJ1-4	ASSLGRTVTVSEKLF
.	TRBV6-5	.	TRBJ2-7	ASRYLTRGGYEQY
.	TRBV11-2	.	TRBJ1-3	ASTTGNSGNTIY
.	TRBV6-4	.	TRBJ2-3	ASSDSPLAPRDTQY
.	TRBV7-2	TRBD2	TRBJ2-3	ASSLTSAVTDTQY
once	TRBV28	TRBD1	TRBJ2-7	ATQTPGQVYEQY
.	TRBV7-3	.	TRBJ2-2	ASSLTSGTGELF
once	TRBV7-6	.	TRBJ1-3	ASSLVPGQLPSGNTIY
.	TRBV5-4	.	TRBJ2-2	ASSLAGVEVVAGELF
.	TRBV9	.	TRBJ1-1	ASSRLRQADTEAF
.	TRBV14	.	TRBJ1-2	ASSQDLLPGNYGYT
.	TRBV4-1	TRBD1	TRBJ1-6	ASSSRTGTNSPLH